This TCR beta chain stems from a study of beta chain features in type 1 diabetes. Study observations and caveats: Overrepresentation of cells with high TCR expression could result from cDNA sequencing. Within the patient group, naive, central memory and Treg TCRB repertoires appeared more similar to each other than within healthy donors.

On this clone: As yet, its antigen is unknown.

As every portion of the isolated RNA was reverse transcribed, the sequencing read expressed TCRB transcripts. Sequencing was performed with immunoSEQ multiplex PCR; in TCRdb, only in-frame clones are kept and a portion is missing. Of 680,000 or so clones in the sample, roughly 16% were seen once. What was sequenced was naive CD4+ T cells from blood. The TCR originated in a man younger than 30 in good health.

CDR3 residues: CSVQPIQGTGEQYF. DNA of the CDR3: TGCAGCGTGCAACCTATCCAGGGTACAGGCGAGCAGTACTTC. V and J are TRBV29-1 and TRBJ2-5; D possibly corresponds to TRBD1 (5 bases). Judging by the DNA end, TRBJ2-7 fits better; the J call may be wrong. The CDR3 is 14 amino acids. The V gene's germline CDR1 is SQVTM and CDR2 ANQGSEA.